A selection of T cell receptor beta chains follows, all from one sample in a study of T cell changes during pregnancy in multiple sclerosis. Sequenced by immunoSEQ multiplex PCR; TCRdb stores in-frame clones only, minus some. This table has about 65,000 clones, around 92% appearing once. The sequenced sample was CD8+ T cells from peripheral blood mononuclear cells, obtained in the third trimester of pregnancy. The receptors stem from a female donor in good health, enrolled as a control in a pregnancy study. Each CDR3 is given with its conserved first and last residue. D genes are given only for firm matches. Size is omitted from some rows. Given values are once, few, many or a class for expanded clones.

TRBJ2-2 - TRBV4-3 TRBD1 CASSPGQEYTGELFF TGCGCCAGCTCCCCGGGACAGGAATACACCGGGGAGCTGTTTTTT
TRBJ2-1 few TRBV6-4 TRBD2 CASSDSNSGGAGEQFF TGTGCCAGCAGTGACTCGAATAGCGGGGGGGCCGGTGAGCAGTTCTTC
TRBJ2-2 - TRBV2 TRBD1 CASKDRENTGELFF TGTGCCAGTAAGGACAGGGAGAACACCGGGGAGCTGTTTTTT
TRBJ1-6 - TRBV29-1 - CSVATGEYNSPLHF TGCAGCGTTGCCACAGGAGAGTACAATTCACCCCTCCACTTT
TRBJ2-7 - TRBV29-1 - CSAEGEAYEQYF TGCAGCGCCGAGGGCGAGGCCTACGAGCAGTACTTC
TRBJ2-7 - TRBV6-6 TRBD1 CASSYSTGGGYEQYF TGTGCCAGCAGTTACTCGACAGGGGGCGGCTACGAGCAGTACTTC
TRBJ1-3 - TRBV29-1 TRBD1 CSVLDRGYGNTIYF TGCAGCGTCCTGGACAGGGGATATGGAAACACCATATATTTT
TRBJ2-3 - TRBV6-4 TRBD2 CASSSGGFTDTQYF TGTGCCAGCAGTAGCGGGGGGTTCACAGATACGCAGTATTTT
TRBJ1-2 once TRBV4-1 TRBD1 CASSHVDRGPGGYTF TGCGCCAGCAGCCACGTGGACAGGGGGCCCGGTGGCTACACCTTC
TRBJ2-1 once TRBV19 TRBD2 CASSKPGLAGGRNEQFF TGTGCCAGTAGTAAGCCGGGACTAGCGGGGGGGAGAAATGAGCAGTTCTTC
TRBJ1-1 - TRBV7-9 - CASSPPGGPTQNTEAFF TGTGCCAGCAGCCCCCCGGGAGGGCCAACTCAGAACACTGAAGCTTTCTTT
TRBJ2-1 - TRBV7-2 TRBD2 CASSRPTSGDFTSYNEQFF TGTGCCAGCAGCCGACCGACTAGCGGCGATTTTACCTCCTACAATGAGCAGTTCTTC
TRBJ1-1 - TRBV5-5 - CASSRSQGSTEAFF TGTGCCAGCAGCCGATCACAGGGAAGCACTGAAGCTTTCTTT
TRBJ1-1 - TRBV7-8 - CASTGVNTEAFF TGTGCCAGCACCGGGGTGAACACTGAAGCTTTCTTT
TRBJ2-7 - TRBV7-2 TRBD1 CATAGGQLTYEQYF TGTGCTACCGCAGGGGGCCAATTAACCTACGAGCAGTACTTC
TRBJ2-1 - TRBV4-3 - CASSQEWDSGAQIYNEQFF TGCGCCAGCAGCCAAGAGTGGGATAGCGGTGCGCAAATATACAATGAGCAGTTCTTC
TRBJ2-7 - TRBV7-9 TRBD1 CASSPRQGPTTYEQYF TGTGCCAGCAGCCCTCGACAGGGACCAACCACCTACGAGCAGTACTTC
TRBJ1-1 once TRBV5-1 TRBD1 CASSFPGGSTEAFF TGCGCCAGCAGCTTCCCAGGGGGCTCAACCGAAGCTTTCTTT
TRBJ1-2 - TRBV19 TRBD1 CASSPDTGDRGRIYGYTF TGTGCCAGTAGTCCAGATACCGGGGACAGGGGGCGCATCTATGGCTACACCTTC
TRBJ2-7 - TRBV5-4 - CASSYNSYEQYF TGTGCCAGCAGCTATAATTCCTACGAGCAGTACTTC
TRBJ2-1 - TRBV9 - CASSGDTTPTYNEQFF TGTGCCAGCAGCGGGGACACCACTCCAACCTACAATGAGCAGTTCTTC
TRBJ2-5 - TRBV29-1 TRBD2 CSASSGGAPQETQYF TGCAGCGCCAGTAGCGGGGGTGCCCCCCAAGAGACCCAGTACTTC
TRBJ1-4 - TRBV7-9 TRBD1 CASSGRQGENEKLFF TGTGCCAGCAGCGGGCGACAGGGCGAGAATGAAAAACTGTTTTTT
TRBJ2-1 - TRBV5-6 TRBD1 CASRPRQGASYNEQFF TGTGCCAGCAGACCCAGACAGGGGGCGTCGTACAATGAGCAGTTCTTC
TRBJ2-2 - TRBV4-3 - CASSQDNGELFF TGCGCCAGCAGCCAAGACAACGGGGAGCTGTTTTTT
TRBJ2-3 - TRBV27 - CASSLGDSSTDTQYF TGTGCCAGCAGTTTAGGAGATTCTAGCACAGATACGCAGTATTTT
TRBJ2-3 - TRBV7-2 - CASSLVLSAGSTDTQYF TGTGCCAGCAGCTTAGTATTGAGTGCGGGGTCCACAGATACGCAGTATTTT
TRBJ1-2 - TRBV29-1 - CSVPGRGYGYTF TGCAGCGTTCCCGGCAGGGGCTATGGCTACACCTTC
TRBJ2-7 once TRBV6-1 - CASNFGPWYEQYF TGTGCCAGCAATTTTGGGCCCTGGTACGAGCAGTACTTC
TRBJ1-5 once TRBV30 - CAWSRGEGSNQPQHF TGTGCCTGGAGTCGGGGGGAGGGAAGCAATCAGCCCCAGCATTTT
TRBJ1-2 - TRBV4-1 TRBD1 CASSHQGAGGLVSYGYTF TGCGCCAGCAGCCATCAGGGGGCAGGGGGACTTGTTAGCTATGGCTACACCTTC
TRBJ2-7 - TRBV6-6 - CASSYSAGSYEQYF TGTGCCAGCAGTTACTCCGCAGGATCCTACGAGCAGTACTTC
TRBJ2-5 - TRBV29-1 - CSVLVQETQYF TGCAGCGTTCTAGTCCAAGAGACCCAGTACTTC
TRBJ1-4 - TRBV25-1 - CASSELGGAGKKLFF TGTGCCAGCAGTGAACTTGGGGGGGCAGGCAAAAAACTGTTTTTT
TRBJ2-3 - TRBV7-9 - CASSLEQQIDTQYF TGTGCCAGCAGCTTAGAACAGCAAATTGATACGCAGTATTTT
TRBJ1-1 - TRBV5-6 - CASSLRGGERTTEAFF TGTGCCAGCAGCTTGAGGGGGGGGGAGAGGACCACTGAAGCTTTCTTT
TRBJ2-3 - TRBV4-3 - CASSQELLSTDTQYF TGCGCCAGCAGCCAAGAACTCTTAAGCACAGATACGCAGTATTTT
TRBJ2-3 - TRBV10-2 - CASSDYTDTQYF TGCGCCAGCAGTGACTACACAGATACGCAGTATTTT
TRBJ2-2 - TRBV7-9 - CASSLRIGVRTGELFF TGTGCCAGCAGCTTAAGGATCGGGGTTAGGACCGGGGAGCTGTTTTTT
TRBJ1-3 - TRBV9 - CASSGGISGNTIYF TGTGCCAGCAGCGGAGGAATCTCTGGAAACACCATATATTTT
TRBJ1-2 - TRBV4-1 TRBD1 CASSENPGTGGGYGYTF TGCGCCAGCAGCGAAAACCCCGGGACAGGGGGCGGCTATGGCTACACCTTC
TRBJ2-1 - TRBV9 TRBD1 CASSVGGTANNEQFF TGTGCCAGCAGCGTAGGGGGGACAGCTAACAATGAGCAGTTCTTC
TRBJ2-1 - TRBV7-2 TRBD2 CASSTSGGAGFNEQFF TGTGCCAGCAGCACAAGCGGGGGGGCTGGTTTTAATGAGCAGTTCTTC
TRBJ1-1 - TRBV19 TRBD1 CASSPRTGGTMNTEAFF TGTGCCAGTAGTCCCCGGACAGGGGGGACCATGAACACTGAAGCTTTCTTT
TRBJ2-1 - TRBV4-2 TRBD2 CASSHPPRGAGEQFF TGTGCCAGCAGCCACCCCCCGCGGGGGGCAGGAGAGCAGTTCTTC
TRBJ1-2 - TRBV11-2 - CASSFRRDTPYGYTF TGTGCCAGCAGCTTTCGCCGGGACACTCCCTATGGCTACACCTTC
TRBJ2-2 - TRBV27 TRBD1 CASVSRTGRYTGELFF TGTGCCAGCGTATCCCGGACAGGGAGGTACACCGGGGAGCTGTTTTTT
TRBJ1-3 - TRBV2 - CASRASGNTIYF TGTGCCAGCAGGGCATCTGGAAACACCATATATTTT
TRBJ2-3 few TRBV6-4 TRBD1 CASSEGTGNTDTQYF TGTGCCAGCAGTGAGGGGACAGGCAACACAGATACGCAGTATTTT
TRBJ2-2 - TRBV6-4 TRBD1 CASSDEGATGELFF TGTGCCAGCAGTGACGAGGGGGCCACCGGGGAGCTGTTTTTT
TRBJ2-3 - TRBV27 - CAIRTGEDTQYF TGTGCCATACGCACCGGGGAAGATACGCAGTATTTT
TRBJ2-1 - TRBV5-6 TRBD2 CASSLVDAGGPPYNEQFF TGTGCCAGCAGCTTGGTAGACGCGGGGGGGCCCCCCTACAATGAGCAGTTCTTC
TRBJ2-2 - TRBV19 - CASSIDRNPRSGELFF TGTGCCAGTAGTATAGATCGTAACCCACGGTCCGGGGAGCTGTTTTTT
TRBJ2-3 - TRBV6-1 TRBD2 CASSESSGSTDTQYF TGTGCCAGCAGTGAGTCTAGCGGGAGCACAGATACGCAGTATTTT